This TCR beta chain came from a study of cytomegalovirus exposure and HLA in healthy donors. General study points: V- and J-gene trimming of TCR beta was linked (in a later analysis) to a missense DCLRE1C variant. Judged likely to be a sequencing artifact was a cluster of highly shared sequence variants.

This CDR3 comprises 18 residues. Per the germline V gene, CDR1 is SGHRS and CDR2 is YFSETQ. Trimming cost V 5 bases and J 2 bases; bases outside gene matches: 8. The PCR used 60 Vbeta and 13 Jbeta primers. How the authors handled the data: Approximately 11 million of the about 80 million unique TCR beta chains counted in a later analysis were shared. Sequencing was performed with immunoSEQ multiplex PCR; in TCRdb, only in-frame clones are kept and a portion is missing. V, J and clone size reflect that table, while D and trimming were determined from the DNA. The sample has more than 130,000 clones, more than 70% seen once; the top ten hold nearly 5%. Many counts were recorded for this clone. Its antigen is as yet unknown.

This TCR was sampled from a woman aged 45-65 years in good health and CMV-seronegative. J is TRBJ2-6 and V is TRBV5-1, with 12 bases aligning to TRBD1. Source material: PBMCs. For the CDR3, the DNA is TGCGCCAGCAGAAATACCGGGACAGGGGGCGCTGGGGCCAACGTCCTGACTTTC. Its protein is CASRNTGTGGAGANVLTF.